The rows below give T cell receptor beta chains drawn from one sample of a study of early T cells in non-severe SARS-CoV-2 infection. TCRdb called the 5' RACE reads again in MiXCR, with one record for every CDR3 protein. The sample holds approximately 27,000 distinct CDR3 sequences, about 6% seen once. The specimen sequenced was whole blood. All receptors derive from an adult who was a healthcare worker with PCR-confirmed SARS-CoV-2 infection or an uninfected control (not recorded which). The CDR3 runs from the conserved cysteine through the conserved F or W.

V gene	J gene	CDR3 length	CDR3 protein
TRBV5-4	TRBJ2-7	14	CASSPRPGLREQYF
TRBV6-2/TRBV6-3	TRBJ2-2	15	CASSYSDGAPGELFF
TRBV29-1	TRBJ1-2	12	CSVEKGGYGYTF
TRBV15	TRBJ2-3	18	CATSRDLGLAGRTDTQYF
TRBV7-7	TRBJ2-5	14	CASSPRGAQETQYF
TRBV12-3/TRBV12-4	TRBJ1-3	14	CASSVNRPENTIYF
TRBV28	TRBJ2-7	16	CASTSPQGQGSYEQYF
TRBV7-9	TRBJ1-5	17	CASSLVSGTGDNQPQHF
TRBV25-1	TRBJ2-6	18	CASSESPGGASGANVLTF
TRBV12-3/TRBV12-4	TRBJ1-5	15	CASSSGTGQGQPQHF
TRBV5-1	TRBJ2-1	15	CASSSRPAGDNEQFF
TRBV7-9	TRBJ2-7	12	CASSFASGEQYF
TRBV6-5	TRBJ1-1	13	CASSYGINTEAFF
TRBV7-3	TRBJ2-7	11	CASSNGLEQYF
TRBV7-6	TRBJ2-1	13	CASSLTRNNEQFF
TRBV20-1	TRBJ2-7	13	CNRVLAGSHEQYF
TRBV12-3/TRBV12-4	TRBJ2-1	11	CASLLYNEQFF
TRBV11-3	TRBJ2-5	15	CASSSNTEERETQYF
TRBV7-6	TRBJ1-6	13	CATRQGENSPLHF
TRBV11-3	TRBJ2-6	17	CASSGRGQSSGANVLTF
TRBV6-2/TRBV6-3	TRBJ2-3	13	CASSNPPADTQYF
TRBV25-1	TRBJ2-2	16	CASSESGSGFTGELFF
TRBV5-1	TRBJ2-7	13	CASRHSGNYEQYF
TRBV6-6	TRBJ1-2	13	CASSSRVLYGYTF
TRBV20-1	TRBJ1-1	16	CSARDLRGGQNTEAFF
TRBV15	TRBJ2-5	14	CATSRDPAQETQYF
TRBV6-6	TRBJ2-7	13	CASSRDRGHEQYF
TRBV2	TRBJ1-4	15	CASNSRSGENEKLFF
TRBV18	TRBJ2-7	11	CASSYTYEQYF